These 2 T cell receptor beta chains share one sample of origin, sequenced in a study of early T cells in non-severe SARS-CoV-2 infection. TCRdb processed the 5' RACE reads anew with MiXCR; each CDR3 protein has one entry. Of approximately 69,000 distinct CDR3 sequences in the sample, roughly a tenth were seen once. Sample: whole blood. The receptors shown here come from an adult who was a healthcare worker with PCR-confirmed SARS-CoV-2 infection or an uninfected control (not recorded which).

This clonotype was seen repeatedly, ten times or more. J is TRBJ2-3 and V is TRBV19; 11 nucleotides agree with TRBD1. After removal of 5 bases from V and 5 bases from J, the junction contained 9 bases not matched to a gene. The V gene's germline CDR1 is LNHDA and CDR2 SQIVND (reference sequence). The CDR3 covers 16 residues. This CDR3 reads CASSPSRDRGGDTQYF. The CDR3 bases are TGTGCCAGTAGTCCTTCGCGGGACAGGGGGGGAGATACGCAGTATTTT.

A few counts support this clonotype. This chain joins TRBV5-8 and TRBJ2-5; 12 nucleotides agree with TRBD2. This CDR3 region has 16 residues. Germline values: CDR1 SGHTS, CDR2 YDEGEE. J was trimmed by 4 bases and V by 4 bases; bases with no gene match: 8. The CDR3 DNA is TGTGCCAGCAGCCCCATCACTAGCGGGGGGAGAGAGACCCAGTACTTC. It is translated as CASSPITSGGRETQYF.